The 21 T cell receptor beta chains listed next were all sequenced from one sample in a study of Tregs in tolerant kidney transplant recipients. Repertoires were generated with immunoSEQ multiplex PCR, while TCRdb's copy carries only in-frame clones and drops some. The table includes approximately 75,000 clones, approximately 90% detected once. Source: Tregs from blood, taken before the transplant. The receptor source for this set is a human donor who received a combined kidney and bone marrow transplant.

V and J are TRBV5-1 and TRBJ2-3; TRBD2 matches at 10 bases. Germline CDR1 SGHRS, CDR2 YFSETQ. After removal of 4 bases from V and 2 bases from J, the junction contained 4 bases not matched to a gene. This CDR3 comprises 15 residues. Here the CDR3 DNA reads TGCGCCAGCAGCATCGGACTAGCGGCCACAGATACGCAGTATTTT. This sequence encodes CASSIGLAATDTQYF. Looking up the rest from reference TRBV5-1 and TRBJ2-3 gives the full variable domain: KAGVTQTPRYLIKTRGQQVTLSCSPISGHRSVSWYQQTPGQGLQFLFEYFSETQRNKGNFPGRFSGRQFSNSRSEMNVSTLELGDSALYLCASSIGLAATDTQYFGPGTRLTVL.

The V call is TRBV5-1, the J call TRBJ1-2; 10 positions agree with TRBD1. CDR3 length equals 16 residues. Germline loops: CDR1 SGHRS, CDR2 YFSETQ. Trimming removed 3 bases from V and 4 bases from J; junction bases left unmatched: 9. The CDR3 loop reads CASSSGTGEILYGYTF. The CDR3 bases are TGCGCCAGCAGCTCTGGGACAGGGGAGATACTCTATGGCTACACCTTC.

This chain links TRBV11-1 with TRBJ2-1; maybe TRBD2 (6 bases). CDR1 is SGHAT and CDR2 is FQDESV in the germline V gene (reference sequence). The CDR3 spans 15 residues. V lost 6 bases and J lost 0, with 12 bases in between. The CDR3 spells CASSVRESSYNEQFF. The CDR3 nucleotides read TGTGCCAGCAGTGTTCGGGAGAGCTCCTACAATGAGCAGTTCTTC.

The J gene is TRBJ1-1, the V gene TRBV28, with D perhaps matching TRBD1 (5 bases). The CDR3 consists of 16 residues. CDR1 and CDR2 from the germline V gene are MDHEN and SYDVKM. V shed 6 bases and J shed 1 base, with 18 bases lying between them. CDR3 amino acids: CASRVIQGVGNTEAFF. In nucleotides, the CDR3 is TGTGCCAGCAGGGTAATTCAGGGTGTGGGGAACACTGAAGCTTTCTTT.

Only one count was recorded for this clone. The V and J genes are TRBV6-5 and TRBJ2-6; D call uncertain. V gave up 3 bases and J gave up 1 base, with 10 bases separating them. The germline V gene encodes CDR1 MNHEY and CDR2 SVGAGI. The CDR3 sequence is 16 residues long. The CDR3 DNA reads as TGTGCCAGCAGTTATTTGCTCCGATCTGGGGCCAACGTCCTGACTTTC. This translates into CASSYLLRSGANVLTF.

Comment on this clone: This sample includes further DNA sequences coding for the same CDR3. The J gene is TRBJ1-1, the V gene TRBV5-1; 8 positions agree with TRBD1. In germline, CDR1 is SGHRS, CDR2 YFSETQ. Germline trimming cut 0 bases from V and 0 bases from J; bases unmatched to any gene: 7. The CDR3 runs to 17 residues. CDR3 region: CASSLDTGTGVNTEAFF. The CDR3 nucleotides read TGCGCCAGCAGCTTGGACACAGGGACAGGTGTGAACACTGAAGCTTTCTTT.

This clone was detected a few times. The V call is TRBV11-2, the J call TRBJ2-3; 12 nucleotides match TRBD2. Per germline, CDR1 SGHAT and CDR2 FQNNGV. The ends lost 5 bases at V and 0 bases at J; junction bases unmatched: 6. This CDR3 contains 17 residues. The CDR3 DNA follows: TGTGCCAGCAGCCCATCCGGGACTAGCGGGAGCACAGATACGCAGTATTTT. Its protein product is CASSPSGTSGSTDTQYF.

V and J are TRBV5-6 and TRBJ2-1; the D gene is possibly TRBD1 (6 bases). This CDR3 has 14 amino acids. Trimming left V 2 bases short and J 3 bases short, with 9 bases between. CDR1 and CDR2 from the germline V gene are SGHDT and YYEEEE. This chain's CDR3 is CASSLQGNYNEQFF. CDR3 in DNA: TGTGCCAGCAGCTTACAGGGAAACTACAATGAGCAGTTCTTC.

This rearrangement joins TRBV6-5 to TRBJ2-5; 14 nucleotides match TRBD2. The length of the CDR3 is 16 residues. Trimming took 0 bases from V and 7 from J; bases not matched to a gene: 4. Germline V CDR1 and CDR2: MNHEY, SVGAGI. The CDR3 DNA follows: TGTGCCAGCAGTTACTCAGCGACTAGCGGGAGGGGGACCCAGTACTTC. It yields the protein CASSYSATSGRGTQYF.

This rearrangement joins TRBV5-1 to TRBJ2-1; D gene uncertain. V shed 1 base and J shed 5 bases, with 4 bases lying between them. This CDR3 region has 12 residues. Per the germline V gene, CDR1 is SGHRS and CDR2 is YFSETQ. CDR3: CASSLLDNEQFF. The CDR3 nucleotides read TGCGCCAGCAGCTTGTTAGACAATGAGCAGTTCTTC.

This chain links TRBV18 with TRBJ1-1, with D uncertain. Between the trimmed V and J ends, which lost 5 bases and 5 bases, there was a span of 21 bases. The CDR3 runs to 16 residues. Germline V CDR1 and CDR2: KGHSH, LQKENI. CDR3 coding DNA: TGTGCCAGCTCAAACGACACCGTACGGGTATCAACTGAAGCTTTCTTT. Translation: CASSNDTVRVSTEAFF.

The gene calls are TRBV4-1 and TRBJ2-7, with 12 nucleotides matching TRBD2. The CDR3 runs 14 residues. Germline CDR1 and CDR2: MGHRA and YSYEKL. Trimming at V came to 4 bases and at J to 5 bases, leaving 3 bases not matched to a gene. DNA of the CDR3: TGCGCCAGCAGCCGGACTAGCGGGATGCACGAGCAGTACTTC. Translation: CASSRTSGMHEQYF.

The V call is TRBV7-3, the J call TRBJ2-1; 9 positions match TRBD1. J was trimmed by 6 bases and V by 5 bases; bases with no gene match: 8. Per the germline V gene, CDR1 is SGHTA and CDR2 is FQGTGA. The CDR3 has 15 amino acids. CDR3 coding DNA: TGTGCCAGCAGCAACACGGGACAGGGTGGCAATGAGCAGTTCTTC. This sequence encodes CASSNTGQGGNEQFF.

This rearrangement joins TRBV6-6 to TRBJ2-1; 7 bases line up with TRBD1. The CDR3 has 13 amino acids. V lost 10 bases and J lost 3; bases outside the gene matches: 6. The germline gives CDR1 MNHNY, CDR2 SVGAGI (reference sequence). The CDR3 DNA follows: TGTGCCACTACACAGGGGTTCTACAATGAGCAGTTCTTC. It is translated as CATTQGFYNEQFF.

The V call is TRBV23-1, the J call TRBJ2-7; 7 nucleotides agree with TRBD2. TRBV23-1 is sorted into the ORF group, with uncertain function. The CDR3 loop spans 17 amino acids. V lost 3 bases and J lost 2; bases outside the gene matches: 13. CDR3 amino acids: CASSQTGEGPTTYEQYF. As DNA, the CDR3 is TGCGCCAGCAGTCAGACTGGGGAGGGGCCGACCACCTACGAGCAGTACTTC.

The chain carries TRBV9 and TRBJ2-3; D unresolved. Trimming took off 2 bases at V and 1 base at J, with 11 bases between the two ends. Germline values: CDR1 SGDLS, CDR2 YYNGEE. The CDR3 runs to 15 residues. CDR3 bases: TGTGCCAGCAGCGTCAACGGACGGGGCACAGATACGCAGTATTTT. Amino acids: CASSVNGRGTDTQYF.

The rearrangement joins TRBV4-2 to TRBJ2-7; D may correspond to TRBD1 or TRBD2 (5 bases each). This CDR3 has 16 amino acids. The germline V gene has CDR1 LGHNA and CDR2 YNFKEQ. V was pared by 3 bases and J by 0 bases, with 15 bases between. CDR3 sequence reads: CASSQEVSGNSYEQYF. CDR3 in DNA: TGTGCCAGCAGCCAGGAGGTGTCAGGGAACTCCTACGAGCAGTACTTC.

The chain has TRBV4-2 and TRBJ2-2, with TRBD2 matching 13 bases. V trimming: 1 base; J trimming: 7 bases; junction bases outside the gene matches: 9. Germline V gene sequence: CDR1 LGHNA, CDR2 YNFKEQ. CDR3 length equals 18 residues. CDR3 sequence: CASSQVRTSGRKNGELFF. The CDR3 DNA sequence: TGTGCCAGCAGCCAAGTTCGGACTAGCGGGAGAAAGAACGGGGAGCTGTTTTTT.

This clone has just one count. The chain joins TRBV27 to TRBJ1-4; no definite D call. CDR1 and CDR2 (germline): MNHEY, SMNVEV (reference sequence). The V and J ends lost 3 bases and 2 bases respectively, with 7 bases between them. This CDR3 has 14 residues. The CDR3 loop reads CASSFQGTNEKLFF. The CDR3 region has the DNA TGTGCCAGCAGTTTTCAAGGGACTAATGAAAAACTGTTTTTT.

J is TRBJ2-5 and V is TRBV29-1; 8 bases match TRBD1. This CDR3 has 13 amino acids. CDR1 SQVTM and CDR2 ANQGSEA come from the germline V gene. Trimming took 6 bases from V and 5 from J; bases not matched to a gene: 8. CDR3 amino acids: CSVDRVGRETQYF. Written as DNA, the CDR3 is TGCAGCGTGGACAGGGTGGGGCGGGAGACCCAGTACTTC.

V is TRBV11-2 and J is TRBJ2-7; no clear D. Trimming took 0 bases from V and 0 from J, leaving 6 bases between them. Germline V gene sequence: CDR1 SGHAT, CDR2 FQNNGV. The CDR3 totals 14 residues. In DNA form, the CDR3 reads TGTGCCAGCAGCTTAGATGCTCGCTCCTACGAGCAGTACTTC. Translated, it gives CASSLDARSYEQYF.